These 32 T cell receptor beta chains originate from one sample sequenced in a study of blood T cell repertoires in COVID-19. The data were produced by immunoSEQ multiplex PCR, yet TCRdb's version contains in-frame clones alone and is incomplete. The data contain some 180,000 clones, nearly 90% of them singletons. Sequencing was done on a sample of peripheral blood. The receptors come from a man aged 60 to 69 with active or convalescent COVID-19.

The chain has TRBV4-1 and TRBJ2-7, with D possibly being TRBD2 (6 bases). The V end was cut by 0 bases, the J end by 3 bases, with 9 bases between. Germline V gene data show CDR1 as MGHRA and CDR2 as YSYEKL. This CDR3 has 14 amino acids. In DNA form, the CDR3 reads TGCGCCAGCAGCCAAGATGCGGGGTTCTACGAGCAGTACTTC. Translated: CASSQDAGFYEQYF.

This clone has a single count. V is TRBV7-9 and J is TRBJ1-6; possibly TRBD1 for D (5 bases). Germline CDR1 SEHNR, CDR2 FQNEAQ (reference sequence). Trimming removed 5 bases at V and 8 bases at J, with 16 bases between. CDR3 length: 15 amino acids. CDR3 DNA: TGTGCCAGCAGCCGAAGGGGCTACCGGGATTCACCCCTCCACTTT. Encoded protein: CASSRRGYRDSPLHF.

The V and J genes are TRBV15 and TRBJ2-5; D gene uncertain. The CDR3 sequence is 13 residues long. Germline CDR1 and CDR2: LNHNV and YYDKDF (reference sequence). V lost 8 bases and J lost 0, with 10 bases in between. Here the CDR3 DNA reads TGTGCCACCTCCCCGCGGTACCAAGAGACCCAGTACTTC. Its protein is CATSPRYQETQYF.

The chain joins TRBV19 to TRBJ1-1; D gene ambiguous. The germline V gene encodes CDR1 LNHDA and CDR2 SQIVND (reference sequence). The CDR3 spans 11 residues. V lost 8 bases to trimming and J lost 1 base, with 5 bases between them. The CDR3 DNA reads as TGTGCCAGTCGGGGGAACACTGAAGCTTTCTTT. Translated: CASRGNTEAFF. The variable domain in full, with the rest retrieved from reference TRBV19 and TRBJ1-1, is DGGITQSPKYLFRKEGQNVTLSCEQNLNHDAMYWYRQDPGQGLRLIYYSQIVNDFQKGDIAEGYSVSREKKESFPLTVTSAQKNPTAFYLCASRGNTEAFFGQGTRLTVV.

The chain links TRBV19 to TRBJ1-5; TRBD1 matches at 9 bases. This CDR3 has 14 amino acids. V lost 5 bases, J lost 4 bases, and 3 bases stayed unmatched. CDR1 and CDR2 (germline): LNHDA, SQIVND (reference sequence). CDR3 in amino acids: CASSGTGWNQPQHF. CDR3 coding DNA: TGTGCCAGTAGTGGGACAGGGTGGAATCAGCCCCAGCATTTT.

The CDR3 coding sequence is TGTGCCAGCAGCTTAGGCGGGACTAGCGGGGAGATCGTTGAGCAGTTCTTC. It specifies CASSLGGTSGEIVEQFF. The chain links TRBV7-9 to TRBJ2-1; 13 nucleotides align to TRBD2. The trim removed 1 base at V and 9 bases at J, leaving 9 bases unmatched. The CDR3 consists of 17 residues. Germline values: CDR1 SEHNR, CDR2 FQNEAQ (reference sequence).

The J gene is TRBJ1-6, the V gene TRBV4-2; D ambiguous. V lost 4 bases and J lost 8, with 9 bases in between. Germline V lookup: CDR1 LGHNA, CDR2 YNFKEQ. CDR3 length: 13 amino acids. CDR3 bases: TGTGCCAGCAGCCTGCGACACGATTCACCCCTCCACTTT. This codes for CASSLRHDSPLHF.

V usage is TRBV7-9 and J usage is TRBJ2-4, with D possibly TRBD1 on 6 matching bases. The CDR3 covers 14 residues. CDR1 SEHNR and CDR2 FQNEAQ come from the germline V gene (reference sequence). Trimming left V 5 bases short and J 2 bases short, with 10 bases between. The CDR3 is CASSLTGPKNIQYF. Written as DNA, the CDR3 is TGTGCCAGCAGCCTTACAGGGCCCAAAAACATTCAGTACTTC. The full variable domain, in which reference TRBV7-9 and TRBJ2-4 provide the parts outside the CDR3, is DTGVSQNPRHKITKRGQNVTFRCDPISEHNRLYWYRQTLGQGPEFLTYFQNEAQLEKSRLLSDRFSAERPKGSFSTLEIQRTEQGDSAMYLCASSLTGPKNIQYFGAGTRLSVL.

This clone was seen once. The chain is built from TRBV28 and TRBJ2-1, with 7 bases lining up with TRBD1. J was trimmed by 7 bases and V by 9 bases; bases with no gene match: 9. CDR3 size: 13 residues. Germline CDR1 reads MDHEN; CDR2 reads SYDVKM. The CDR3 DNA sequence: TGTGCCAGTTCGGGGACAGTAGGAAATGAGCAGTTCTTC. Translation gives CASSGTVGNEQFF.

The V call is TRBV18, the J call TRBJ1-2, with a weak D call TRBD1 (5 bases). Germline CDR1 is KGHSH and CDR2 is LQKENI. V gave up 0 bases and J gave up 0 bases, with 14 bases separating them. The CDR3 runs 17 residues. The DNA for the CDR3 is TGTGCCAGCTCACCACCGAGCAGGGCTTCCTCTAACTATGGCTACACCTTC. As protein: CASSPPSRASSNYGYTF.

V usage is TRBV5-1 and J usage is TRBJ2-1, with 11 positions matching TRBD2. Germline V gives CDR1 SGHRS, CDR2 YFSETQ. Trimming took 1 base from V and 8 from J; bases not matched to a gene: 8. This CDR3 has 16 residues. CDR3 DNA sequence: TGCGCCAGCAGCTTGTATAGCGGGGGGGCCCGCGATGAGCAGTTCTTC. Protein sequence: CASSLYSGGARDEQFF.

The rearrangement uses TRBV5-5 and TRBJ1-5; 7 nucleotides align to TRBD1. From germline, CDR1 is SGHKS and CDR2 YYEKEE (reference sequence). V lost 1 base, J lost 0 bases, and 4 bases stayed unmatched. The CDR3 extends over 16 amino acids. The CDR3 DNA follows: TGTGCCAGCAGCTTGATGACAGGGACTAGCAATCAGCCCCAGCATTTT. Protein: CASSLMTGTSNQPQHF.

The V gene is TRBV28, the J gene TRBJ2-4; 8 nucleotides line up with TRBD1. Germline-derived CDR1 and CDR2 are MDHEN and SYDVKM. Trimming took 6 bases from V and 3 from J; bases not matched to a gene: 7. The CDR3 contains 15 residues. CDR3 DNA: TGTGCCAGCAGCCTTAGGACAGGGCACAAAAACATTCAGTACTTC. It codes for CASSLRTGHKNIQYF.

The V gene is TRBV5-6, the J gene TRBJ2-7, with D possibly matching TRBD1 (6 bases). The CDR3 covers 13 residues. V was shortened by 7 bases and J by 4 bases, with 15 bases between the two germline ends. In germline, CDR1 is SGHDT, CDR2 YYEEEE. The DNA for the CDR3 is TGTGCCAGCGGAAGGACAGCCAGATACGAGCAGTACTTC. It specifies CASGRTARYEQYF.

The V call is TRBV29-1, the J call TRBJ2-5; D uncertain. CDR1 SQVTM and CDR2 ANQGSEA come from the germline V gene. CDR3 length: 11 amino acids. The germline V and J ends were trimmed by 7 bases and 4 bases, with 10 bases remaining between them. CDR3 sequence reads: CSAGERETQYF. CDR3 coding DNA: TGCAGCGCTGGAGAGCGAGAGACCCAGTACTTC.

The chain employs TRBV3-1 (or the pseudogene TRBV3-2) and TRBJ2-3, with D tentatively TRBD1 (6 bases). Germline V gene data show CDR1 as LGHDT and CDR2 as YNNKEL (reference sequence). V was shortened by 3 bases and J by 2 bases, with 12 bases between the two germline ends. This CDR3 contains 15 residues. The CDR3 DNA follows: TGTGCCAGCAGCCAGGACGGACAGTACACAGATACGCAGTATTTT. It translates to CASSQDGQYTDTQYF.

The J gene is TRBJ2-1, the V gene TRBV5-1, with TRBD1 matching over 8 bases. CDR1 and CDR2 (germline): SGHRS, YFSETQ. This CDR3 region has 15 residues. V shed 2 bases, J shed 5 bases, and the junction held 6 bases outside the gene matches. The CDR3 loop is CASSLPGQAHNEQFF. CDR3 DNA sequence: TGCGCCAGCAGCTTACCGGGACAGGCCCACAATGAGCAGTTCTTC.

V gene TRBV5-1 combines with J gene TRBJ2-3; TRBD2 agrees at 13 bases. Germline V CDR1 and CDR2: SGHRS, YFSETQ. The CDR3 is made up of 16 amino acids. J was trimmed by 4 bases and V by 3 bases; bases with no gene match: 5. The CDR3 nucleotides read TGCGCCAGCAGCTCGGGACTAGCGGGGAGGGCAGATACGCAGTATTTT. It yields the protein CASSSGLAGRADTQYF. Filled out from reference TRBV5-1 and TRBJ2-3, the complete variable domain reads KAGVTQTPRYLIKTRGQQVTLSCSPISGHRSVSWYQQTPGQGLQFLFEYFSETQRNKGNFPGRFSGRQFSNSRSEMNVSTLELGDSALYLCASSSGLAGRADTQYFGPGTRLTVL.

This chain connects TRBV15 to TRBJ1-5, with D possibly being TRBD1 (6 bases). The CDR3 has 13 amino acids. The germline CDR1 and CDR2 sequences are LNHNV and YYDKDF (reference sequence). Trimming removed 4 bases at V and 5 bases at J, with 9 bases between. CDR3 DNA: TGTGCCACCAGCACAGGGGAACATCAGCCCCAGCATTTT. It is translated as CATSTGEHQPQHF.

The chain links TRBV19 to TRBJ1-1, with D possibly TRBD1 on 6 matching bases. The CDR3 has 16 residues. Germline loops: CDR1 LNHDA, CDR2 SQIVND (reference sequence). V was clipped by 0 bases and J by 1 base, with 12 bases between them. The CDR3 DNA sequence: TGTGCCAGTAGTATAGATACAGGGTATACGAACACTGAAGCTTTCTTT. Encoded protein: CASSIDTGYTNTEAFF.

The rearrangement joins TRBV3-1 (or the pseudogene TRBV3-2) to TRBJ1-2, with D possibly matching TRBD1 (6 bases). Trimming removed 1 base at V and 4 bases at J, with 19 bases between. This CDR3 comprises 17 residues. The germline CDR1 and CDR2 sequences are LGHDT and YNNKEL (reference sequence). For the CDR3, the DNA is TGTGCCAGCAGCCAAGGGACCCTCGGACAGTCCTTCTATGGCTACACCTTC. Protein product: CASSQGTLGQSFYGYTF.

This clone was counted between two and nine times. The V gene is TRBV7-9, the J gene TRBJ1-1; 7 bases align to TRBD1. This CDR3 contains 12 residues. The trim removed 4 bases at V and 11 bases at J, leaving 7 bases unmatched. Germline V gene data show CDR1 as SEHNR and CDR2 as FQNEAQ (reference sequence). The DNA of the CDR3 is TGTGCCAGCAGCTCAGACAGGGCAGAGGCTTTCTTT. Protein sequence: CASSSDRAEAFF.

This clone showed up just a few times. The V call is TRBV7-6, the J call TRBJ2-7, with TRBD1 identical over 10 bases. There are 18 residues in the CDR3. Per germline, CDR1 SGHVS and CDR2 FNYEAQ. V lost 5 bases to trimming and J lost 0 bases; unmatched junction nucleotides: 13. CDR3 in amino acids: CASSRDTGTGESSYEQYF. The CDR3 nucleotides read TGTGCCAGCAGCCGGGATACCGGGACAGGGGAAAGCTCCTACGAGCAGTACTTC. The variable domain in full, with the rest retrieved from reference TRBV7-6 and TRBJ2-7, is GAGVSQSPRYKVTKRGQDVALRCDPISGHVSLYWYRQALGQGPEFLTYFNYEAQQDKSGLPNDRFSAERPEGSISTLTIQRTEQRDSAMYRCASSRDTGTGESSYEQYFGPGTRLTVT.

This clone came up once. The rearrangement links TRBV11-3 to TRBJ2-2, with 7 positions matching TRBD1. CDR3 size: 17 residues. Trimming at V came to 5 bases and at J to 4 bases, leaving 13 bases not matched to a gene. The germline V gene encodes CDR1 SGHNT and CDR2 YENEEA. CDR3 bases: TGTGCCAGCAGCCATATCCGGGGACAGACATCCACCGGGGAGCTGTTTTTT. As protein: CASSHIRGQTSTGELFF.

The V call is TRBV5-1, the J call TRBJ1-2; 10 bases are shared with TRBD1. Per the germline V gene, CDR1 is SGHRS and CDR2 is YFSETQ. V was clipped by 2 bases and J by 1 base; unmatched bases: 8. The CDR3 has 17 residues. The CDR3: CASSLPGTGANNYGYTF. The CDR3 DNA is TGCGCCAGCAGCTTACCCGGGACAGGGGCCAATAACTATGGCTACACCTTC.

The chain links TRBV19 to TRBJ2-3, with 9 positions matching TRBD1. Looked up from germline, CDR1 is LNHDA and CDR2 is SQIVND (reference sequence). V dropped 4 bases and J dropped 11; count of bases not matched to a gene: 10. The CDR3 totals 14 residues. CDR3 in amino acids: CASSRPRDREVQYF. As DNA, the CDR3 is TGTGCCAGTAGTAGGCCCAGGGACAGGGAGGTGCAGTATTTT.

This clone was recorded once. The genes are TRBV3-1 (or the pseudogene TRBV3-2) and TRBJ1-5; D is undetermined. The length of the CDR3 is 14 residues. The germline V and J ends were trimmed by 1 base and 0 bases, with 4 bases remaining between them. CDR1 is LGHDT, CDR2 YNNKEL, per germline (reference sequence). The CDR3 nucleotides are TGTGCCAGCAGCCAAGGAGGTAGCAATCAGCCCCAGCATTTT. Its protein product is CASSQGGSNQPQHF.

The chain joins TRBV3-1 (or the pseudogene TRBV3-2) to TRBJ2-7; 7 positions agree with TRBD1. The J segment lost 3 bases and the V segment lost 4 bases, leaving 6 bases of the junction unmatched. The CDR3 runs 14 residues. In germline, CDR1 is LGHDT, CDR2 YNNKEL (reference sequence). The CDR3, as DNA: TGTGCCAGCAGCCCATGGACAGGTAACTACGAGCAGTACTTC. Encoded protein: CASSPWTGNYEQYF.

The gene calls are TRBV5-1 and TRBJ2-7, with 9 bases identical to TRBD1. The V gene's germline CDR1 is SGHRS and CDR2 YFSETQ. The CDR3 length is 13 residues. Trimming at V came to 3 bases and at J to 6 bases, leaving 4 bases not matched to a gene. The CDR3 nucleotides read TGCGCCAGCAGCTCGACAGGGGGGGTCGAGCAGTACTTC. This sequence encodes CASSSTGGVEQYF.

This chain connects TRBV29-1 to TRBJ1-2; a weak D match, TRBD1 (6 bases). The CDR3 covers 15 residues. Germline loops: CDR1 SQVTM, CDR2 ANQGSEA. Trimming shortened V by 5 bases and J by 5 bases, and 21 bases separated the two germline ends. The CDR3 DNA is TGCAGCGTTAGCCGGACAGCGACGGAGGAATATGGCTACACCTTC. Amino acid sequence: CSVSRTATEEYGYTF.

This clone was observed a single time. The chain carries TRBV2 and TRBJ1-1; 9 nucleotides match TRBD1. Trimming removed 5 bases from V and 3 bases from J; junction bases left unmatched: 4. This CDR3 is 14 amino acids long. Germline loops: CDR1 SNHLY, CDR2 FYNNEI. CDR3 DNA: TGTGCCAGCAGTCTACAGGGGGCTGACACTGAAGCTTTCTTT. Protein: CASSLQGADTEAFF.

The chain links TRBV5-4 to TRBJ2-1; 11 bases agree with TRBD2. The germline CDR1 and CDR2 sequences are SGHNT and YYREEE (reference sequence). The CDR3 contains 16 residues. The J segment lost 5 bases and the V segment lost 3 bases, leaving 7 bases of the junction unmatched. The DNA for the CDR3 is TGTGCCAGCAGCTCCCAAACTAGCGGGGGCCACAATGAGCAGTTCTTC. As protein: CASSSQTSGGHNEQFF.